What follows are 16 T cell receptor beta chains derived from one specimen sequenced in a study of blood T cell repertoires in COVID-19. The table came from immunoSEQ multiplex PCR; TCRdb's copy has only in-frame clones and leaves some out. Counted here are 85,000 to 120,000 clones, approximately 78% occurring once; the ten biggest clones make up 9.8%. Sequencing was performed on peripheral blood. The receptors were gathered from a man in his sixties with active or convalescent COVID-19.

This clone appeared a single time. CDR3 bases: TGTGCCAGCAGAGCTCCCGGGACAGCGCCCGGTGAAGCTTTCTTT. This translates into CASRAPGTAPGEAFF. The gene calls are TRBV6-5 and TRBJ1-1, with TRBD1 matching over 7 bases. The CDR3 contains 15 residues. Germline assignment: CDR1 MNHEY and CDR2 SVGAGI. The V and J ends lost 6 bases and 7 bases, in that order; junction bases with no gene match: 14.

This rearrangement joins TRBV6-6 to TRBJ2-1; 16 nucleotides match TRBD2. The CDR3 contains 20 residues. Germline values: CDR1 MNHNY, CDR2 SVGAGI (reference sequence). Losses at the gene ends were 5 bases for V and 1 base for J; bases not matched to a gene: 11. This chain's CDR3 is CASSHRGTSGRALSYNEQFF. CDR3 in DNA: TGTGCCAGCAGTCACCGCGGGACTAGCGGGAGGGCCTTGTCCTACAATGAGCAGTTCTTC.

The J gene is TRBJ1-4, the V gene TRBV7-9; tentative D call: TRBD1 (6 bases). The V end was cut by 1 base, the J end by 3 bases, with 15 bases between. This CDR3 is built from 17 residues. CDR1 and CDR2 from the germline V gene are SEHNR and FQNEAQ (reference sequence). CDR3 DNA sequence: TGTGCCAGCAGCTTAGTAAGGGAGGGGACATCTAATGAAAAACTGTTTTTT. Its protein is CASSLVREGTSNEKLFF.

The chain has TRBV20-1 and TRBJ2-7, with D possibly matching TRBD1 (5 bases). Germline V gene data show CDR1 as DFQATT and CDR2 as SNEGSKA (reference sequence). The CDR3 is made up of 11 amino acids. V was clipped by 2 bases and J by 3 bases, with 5 bases between them. Here the CDR3 reads CSARRGYEQYF. As DNA, the CDR3 is TGCAGTGCTAGAAGGGGCTACGAGCAGTACTTC.

This sequence joins TRBV4-1 and TRBJ1-5; TRBD1 matches at 8 bases. CDR1 and CDR2 from the germline V gene are MGHRA and YSYEKL. The CDR3 runs 16 residues. The ends lost 4 bases at V and 0 bases at J; junction bases unmatched: 5. The CDR3 DNA reads as TGCGCCAGCAGCCTTAGGACAGGGAGTAGCAATCAGCCCCAGCATTTT. Translation: CASSLRTGSSNQPQHF.

The chain recombines TRBV5-1 with TRBJ2-3; D is uncertain. This CDR3 has 14 amino acids. Germline V CDR1 and CDR2: SGHRS, YFSETQ. Trimming cost V 2 bases and J 3 bases, with 10 bases left between them. CDR3 residues: CASSLSEETDTQYF. For the CDR3, the DNA is TGCGCCAGCAGCTTAAGCGAAGAGACAGATACGCAGTATTTT.

V usage is TRBV2 and J usage is TRBJ1-2; D is possibly TRBD1 (5 bases). V was shortened by 1 base and J by 8 bases, with 11 bases between the two germline ends. This CDR3 has 13 residues. Germline V gene lookup returns CDR1 SNHLY and CDR2 FYNNEI. The CDR3 region is CASSEVGRQGYTF. Here the CDR3 DNA reads TGTGCCAGCAGTGAAGTGGGGCGCCAAGGCTACACCTTC.

The chain joins TRBV19 to TRBJ1-1; tentatively, D is TRBD1 (6 bases). The V and J ends lost 1 base and 10 bases respectively, with 13 bases between them. The germline V gene encodes CDR1 LNHDA and CDR2 SQIVND (reference sequence). The CDR3 runs 13 residues. CDR3 coding DNA: TGTGCCAGTAGTATAGGGAACGCAGGGGTAGCTTTCTTT. Residues: CASSIGNAGVAFF.

This chain uses TRBV11-3 with TRBJ1-1; D call uncertain. Looked up from germline, CDR1 is SGHNT and CDR2 is YENEEA. V was clipped by 1 base and J by 1 base, with 10 bases between them. The CDR3 runs 15 residues. The CDR3 sequence is CASSLAGIPNTEAFF. The CDR3 bases are TGTGCCAGCAGCTTAGCCGGGATACCGAACACTGAAGCTTTCTTT.

The V and J genes are TRBV7-6 and TRBJ1-1; D might be TRBD1 (5 bases). The germline gives CDR1 SGHVS, CDR2 FNYEAQ. CDR3 size: 15 residues. The V gene lost 2 bases and the J gene lost 4 bases, with 14 bases spanning the gap. The CDR3 spells CASSLLAGYGTEAFF. In DNA, the CDR3 is TGTGCCAGCAGCTTACTCGCAGGGTATGGCACTGAAGCTTTCTTT.

This clone was detected only a few times. The chain carries TRBV12-3 or TRBV12-4 and TRBJ1-6; the D is unclear. Trimming removed 5 bases at V and 9 bases at J, with 8 bases between. The CDR3 contains 12 residues. DNA for the CDR3: TGTGCCAGCAGTGCAGGAACTTCACCCCTCCACTTT. Protein product: CASSAGTSPLHF.

This clone was observed a few times. The rearrangement joins TRBV27 to TRBJ2-1; 8 nucleotides line up with TRBD2. The J segment lost 8 bases and the V segment lost 3 bases, leaving 9 bases of the junction unmatched. This CDR3 is built from 15 residues. Looked up from germline, CDR1 is MNHEY and CDR2 is SMNVEV (reference sequence). The CDR3 reads CASSLKAGEGDEQFF. As DNA, the CDR3 is TGTGCCAGCAGTTTGAAAGCGGGAGAAGGCGATGAGCAGTTCTTC.

This chain uses TRBV7-9 with TRBJ1-4, with TRBD1 identical over 7 bases. With V trimmed by 2 bases and J by 4 bases, 10 bases remained unmatched. The CDR3 runs to 17 residues. Germline values: CDR1 SEHNR, CDR2 FQNEAQ (reference sequence). The CDR3 region is CASSLWGPGQSNEKLFF. DNA for the CDR3: TGTGCCAGCAGCTTATGGGGCCCGGGACAGAGTAATGAAAAACTGTTTTTT.

The rearrangement uses TRBV6-2 or TRBV6-3 and TRBJ2-7; possible D gene TRBD1, 6 bases. CDR1 is MNHEY and CDR2 is SVGEGT in the germline V gene. The CDR3 has 14 residues. V shed 5 bases and J shed 3 bases, with 14 bases lying between them. The DNA for the CDR3 is TGTGCCAGCAGTGCAAGGGACACGCTCTACGAGCAGTACGTC. This sequence encodes CASSARDTLYEQYV.

The chain recombines TRBV2 with TRBJ1-5; D perhaps matches TRBD1 (6 bases). The germline V and J ends were trimmed by 5 bases and 4 bases, with 15 bases remaining between them. CDR3 size: 15 residues. Germline V gene data show CDR1 as SNHLY and CDR2 as FYNNEI. This CDR3 is CASSPRDKNNQPQHF. The CDR3 DNA is TGTGCCAGCAGTCCACGGGACAAAAATAATCAGCCCCAGCATTTT. The whole variable domain, filled in from reference TRBV2 and TRBJ1-5, reads EPEVTQTPSHQVTQMGQEVILRCVPISNHLYFYWYRQILGQKVEFLVSFYNNEISEKSEIFDDQFSVERPDGSNFTLKIRSTKLEDSAMYFCASSPRDKNNQPQHFGDGTRLSIL.

The chain carries TRBV4-3 and TRBJ2-2; D is possibly TRBD2 (5 bases). Trimming shortened V by 1 base and J by 7 bases, and 16 bases separated the two germline ends. The CDR3 has 16 residues. CDR1 and CDR2 (germline): LGHNA, YSLEER. The CDR3 DNA reads TGCGCCAGCAGCCAAGTCCGAGGGCGCCTGGTCGGGGAGCTGTTTTTT. It is translated as CASSQVRGRLVGELFF.